The TCR beta chain described here comes from a study of graft-versus-host responses after intestinal transplantation (dated by TCRdb to the early 2020s). Regarding the research as a whole: The transplants that recipients received were multivisceral, liver-intestinal, or isolated intestinal. Every recipient was given anti-thymocyte globulin induction, followed by approximately 3 years of maintenance tacrolimus and steroids. Bulk TCR-beta CDR3 sequencing was used to track graft-versus-host and host-versus-graft alloreactive T cell clones in the graft, circulation and bone marrow after intestinal transplantation. Alloreactive clones were identified by sequencing pre-transplant mixed lymphocyte reaction products and comparing these products with unstimulated pre-transplant donor and recipient T cells. The cohort enrolled 20 to 25 intestinal transplant recipients, one of whom was a retransplant, and a few patients without pretransplant specimens were excluded. Donor T cell macrochimerism was defined as a peak of at least 4% donor T cells among recipient peripheral blood mononuclear cells. Rather than going through the commercial service, samples from a few later patients were sequenced in-house on an Illumina MiSeq and processed with MiXCR. The investigation overall reported the following: Early after transplant, peak levels of circulating GvH clones were found to be associated with declines in HvG clones. The conclusions were limited by the relatively low number and heterogeneity of the intestinal transplant patients. GvH clones turned up in recipient bone marrow, with some appearing earlier in ileal mucosa or blood, a pattern consistent with an intestinal mucosal origin. In the allografts of patients with donor T cell macrochimerism, GvH to HvG T cell clonal ratios were high.

This clone was recorded only once. Its antigen is still unknown. The record has no base qualities; no much larger clone is one base away. Based on the germline V gene, the CDR1 and CDR2 sequences are SGHTS and YDEGEE. V is reduced by 3 bases and J by 6 bases, leaving a spacing of 9 bases between them. From cysteine to phenylalanine, the CDR3 is 13 amino acids long. Only the CDR3 DNA is retained, 39 bases long and in frame from the first base. Libraries were prepared through the immunoSEQ multiplex PCR assay. For most patients, genomic DNA was isolated with the Qiagen DNeasy Blood and Tissue Kit and sent frozen to Adaptive Biotechnologies for TCR sequencing. High-throughput TCR-beta CDR3 sequencing of genomic DNA from most patients was performed by Adaptive Biotechnologies. The published analysis was carried out like this. Adaptive's ImmunoSEQ software supplied the TCR sequencing data for 15 to 20 patients, while MiXCR and VDJtools were used to process three other patients. CD4 versus CD8 sorting errors were corrected by removing sequences found in both subsets at a frequency ratio below 5:1. Because the origin of CDR3 nucleotide sequences shared between donor and recipient could not be assigned, those sequences were removed. At least 2-fold expansion over unstimulated cells and a minimum CFSE-low frequency of 0.002% (template counts) or 0.001% (read counts) were required for clones to be classified as alloreactive. A clone was considered mappable if detected in the sequenced pre-transplant spleen, lymph node, or MLR CFSE-low populations of the donor or recipient. The cumulative frequency of alloreactive clones was calculated as a percentage of all sequences, weighted by copy number. TCRdb stores this immuneACCESS table with in-frame sequences only. Part of the clones is absent; in the studies checked, under half of the shortfall reflects unresolved V genes, and no reason is known for the rest. Clone size and the V and J calls come from that table; the DNA yielded D and trimming. Here the sample has tens of thousands of clones; more than 70% occur a single time. Around 2.5% of the sample is in the top ten clones.

This sample's time point label indicates: cells obtained before transplantation from donor or recipient. CD3+CD4+ and CD3+CD8+ populations were FACS-sorted from unstimulated pre-transplant donor and recipient cells taken from spleen or lymph nodes. The receptor chain draws on TRBV5-8 and TRBJ2-2; no D gene is confidently identified. Sequenced material: unstimulated CD8+ T cells sorted from spleen or lymph node cells, taken before intestinal transplant. This TCR was sampled from a human donor who received an intestinal transplant. For the CDR3, the sequence is CASSSGLAGELFF. The DNA sequence reads TGTGCCAGCAGCTCGGGTTTGGCCGGGGAGCTGTTTTTT.